The clone carrying this T cell receptor (beta chain) is labeled medium-sized (0.01 to 0.1%). The antigen is not known. Cells sorted as Tregs were CD4+, CD25+ and CD127-/low. Notes on the study in general: Tumor Treg TCRs overlapped most with tumor naive CD4+ cells.

The CDR3 runs to 15 residues. V lost 0 bases and J lost 1, with 9 bases in between. The V gene's germline CDR1 is LNHNV and CDR2 YYDKDF (reference sequence). TCRdb independently ran MiXCR on the 5' RACE reads; one entry per CDR3 protein. The sample records around 50,000 distinct CDR3 sequences, roughly 28% being singletons. Input material: tumor-infiltrating Tregs sorted from the breast tumor. The receptor's source is a female donor with breast cancer. This sequence joins TRBV15 and TRBJ1-1, with D perhaps TRBD1 (6 bases). The DNA for the CDR3 is TGTGCCACCAGCAGAGATTGGGGGCCGAACACTGAAGCTTTCTTT. Encoded protein: CATSRDWGPNTEAFF.